A selection of T cell receptor beta chains follows, all from one sample in a study of blood T cells in healthy people across ages. TCRdb analysed the 5' RACE reads with MiXCR anew, one entry per CDR3 protein. The repertoire holds about 1 million distinct CDR3 sequences, with under 45% as singletons. The material sequenced was blood. The receptors were gathered from a woman aged 55 to 70 in good health. Each CDR3 is given with its conserved first and last residue. The D gene is left open where the match is weak. Expanded clones are given a class, and other clones once, few, many or no size at all.

V	D	J	size	CDR3	DNA
TRBV3-1	.	TRBJ2-3	.	CASSQDTVSTDTQYF	TGTGCCAGCAGCCAAGATACGGTCAGCACAGATACGCAGTATTTT
TRBV6-2/TRBV6-3	TRBD2	TRBJ2-5	few	CASSYGTSLETQYF	TGTGCCAGCAGTTACGGGACTAGCTTAGAGACCCAGTACTTC
TRBV6-5	.	TRBJ2-7	.	CASSPPNLDEQYF	TGTGCCAGCAGTCCCCCCAACCTAGACGAGCAGTACTTC
TRBV6-1	.	TRBJ2-5	.	CASADTIDRAQYF	TGTGCCAGCGCGGACACCATCGATAGGGCCCAGTACTTC
TRBV18	TRBD2	TRBJ2-5	.	CASSPEAGEETQYF	TGTGCCAGCTCACCAGAGGCGGGAGAAGAGACCCAGTACTTC
TRBV29-1	TRBD2	TRBJ2-7	.	CSVFTPSGRDEQYF	TGCAGCGTTTTTACGCCTAGCGGAAGAGACGAGCAGTACTTC
TRBV6-6	.	TRBJ2-7	once	CASRAGQTSYEQYF	TGTGCCAGCAGAGCCGGGCAGACTTCCTACGAGCAGTACTTC
TRBV5-6	TRBD1	TRBJ2-7	.	CASSSTGSHEQYF	TGTGCCAGCAGCTCGACAGGGTCCCACGAGCAGTACTTC
TRBV20-1	.	TRBJ2-3	.	CSVGGGISTDTQYF	TGCAGTGTAGGTGGCGGGATTAGCACAGATACGCAGTATTTT
TRBV27	TRBD2	TRBJ2-2	.	CASSLLADANTGELFF	TGTGCCAGCAGTTTACTAGCGGATGCGAACACCGGGGAGCTGTTTTTT